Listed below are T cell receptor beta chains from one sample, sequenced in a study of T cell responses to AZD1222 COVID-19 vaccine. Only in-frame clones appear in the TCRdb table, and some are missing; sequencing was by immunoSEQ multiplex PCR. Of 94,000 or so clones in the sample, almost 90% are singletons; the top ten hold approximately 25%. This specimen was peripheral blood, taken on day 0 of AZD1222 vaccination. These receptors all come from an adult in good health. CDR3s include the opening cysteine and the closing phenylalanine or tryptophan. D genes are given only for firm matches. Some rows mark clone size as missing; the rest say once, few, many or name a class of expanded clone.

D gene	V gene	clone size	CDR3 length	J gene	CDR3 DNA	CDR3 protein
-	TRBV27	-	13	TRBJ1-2	TGTGCCAGCAGTTTTTCCAGGGCCCATGGCTACACCTTC	CASSFSRAHGYTF
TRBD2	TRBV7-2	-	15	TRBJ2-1	TGTGCCAGCAGTCCCAATAGCGGGAGGGCCAATGAGCAGTTCTTC	CASSPNSGRANEQFF
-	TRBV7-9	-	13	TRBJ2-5	TGTGCCAGCAGCTCCCCCCGAGGGGAGACCCAGTACTTC	CASSSPRGETQYF
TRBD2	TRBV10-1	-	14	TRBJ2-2	TGCGCCAGGGTAAGCGGGACGAACACCGGGGAGCTGTTTTTT	CARVSGTNTGELFF
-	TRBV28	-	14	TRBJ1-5	TGTGCCAGCACGCAGGGAACGACGTGGCAGCCCCAGCATTTT	CASTQGTTWQPQHF
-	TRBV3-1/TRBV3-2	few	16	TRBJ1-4	TGTGCCAGCAGCCAAGATCCGGCACAGGCGAAGGAAAAACTGTTTTTT	CASSQDPAQAKEKLFF
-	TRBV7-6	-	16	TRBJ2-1	TGTGCCAGCAGCTTAGTTCAGGGGGAGGTCCAAAATGAGCAGTTCTTC	CASSLVQGEVQNEQFF
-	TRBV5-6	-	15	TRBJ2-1	TGTGCCAGCAGCCCCAGGGCCTACCGACCCAATGAGCAGTTCTTC	CASSPRAYRPNEQFF
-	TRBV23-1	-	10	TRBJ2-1	TGCGCCAGCATATACAATGAGCAGTTCTTC	CASIYNEQFF
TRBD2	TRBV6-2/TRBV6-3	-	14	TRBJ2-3	TGTGCCAGCAGTCTAGCGGGAGTCGCAGATACGCAGTATTTT	CASSLAGVADTQYF
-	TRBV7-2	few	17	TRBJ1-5	TGTGCCAGCAGCTTAGTCAGTGGGGGTGGGTCCGATCAGCCCCAGCATTTT	CASSLVSGGGSDQPQHF
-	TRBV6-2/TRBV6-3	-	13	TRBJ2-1	TGTGCCAGCACCCCCTGGAGCTACAATGAGCAGTTCTTC	CASTPWSYNEQFF
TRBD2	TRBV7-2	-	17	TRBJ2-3	TGTGCCAGCAGCTCGCGGGGGACTAGCGGCACCACAGATACGCAGTATTTT	CASSSRGTSGTTDTQYF
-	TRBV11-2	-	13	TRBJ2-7	TGTGCCAGCAGCCCCCCTTGGACAACGGAGCAGTACTTC	CASSPPWTTEQYF
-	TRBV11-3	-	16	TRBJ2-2	TGTGCCAGCAGCACCGAGGGAGCGCGGGTCACCGGGGAGCTGTTTTTT	CASSTEGARVTGELFF
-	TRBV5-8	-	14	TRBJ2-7	TGTGCCAGCAGCTGGGGGGGCAGGACCTACGAGCAGTACTTC	CASSWGGRTYEQYF
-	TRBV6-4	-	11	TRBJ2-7	TGTGCCAGCAGTGGGGGGCACGAGCAGTACTTC	CASSGGHEQYF
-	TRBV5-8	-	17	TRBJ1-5	TGTGCCAGCAGCGCAAGGTCATGGGTTTATAGCAATCAGCCCCAGCATTTT	CASSARSWVYSNQPQHF
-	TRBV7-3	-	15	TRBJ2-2	TGTGCCAGCAGCTTGGGAGGGGGAGGCACCGGGGAGCTGTTTTTT	CASSLGGGGTGELFF
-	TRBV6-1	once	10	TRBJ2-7	TGTGCCAGCAGTGAAGGACGGCCGGACTTC	CASSEGRPDF
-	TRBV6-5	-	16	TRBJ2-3	TGTGCCAGCAGTTACGCCATTAGAACCCTCGGGGATACGCAGTATTTT	CASSYAIRTLGDTQYF
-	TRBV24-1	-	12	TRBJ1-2	TGTGCCACCAGTCCGCAGGGGCACGGCTACACCTTC	CATSPQGHGYTF
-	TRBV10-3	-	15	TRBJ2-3	TGTGCCATCAGTGGCCTGAAAGCCGGGGCAGATACGCAGTATTTT	CAISGLKAGADTQYF
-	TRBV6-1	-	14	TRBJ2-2	TGTGCCAGCAGTGAAGCGCTTACAGCGAGGGGGCTGTTTTTT	CASSEALTARGLFF
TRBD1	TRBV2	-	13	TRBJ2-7	TGTGCCAGCAGAAGGACAGGGGAGCACGAGCAGTACTTC	CASRRTGEHEQYF
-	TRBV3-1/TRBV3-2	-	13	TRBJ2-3	TGTGCCAGCAGCCAAGAAGGCACAGATACGCAGTATTTT	CASSQEGTDTQYF
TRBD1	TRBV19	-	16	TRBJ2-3	TGTGCCAGTAGTCGGACAGGGACCCATAGCACAGATACGCAGTATTTT	CASSRTGTHSTDTQYF
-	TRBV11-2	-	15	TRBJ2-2	TGTGCCAGCAGCTTACGGCCGTCGGGCACCGGGGAGCTGTTTTTT	CASSLRPSGTGELFF
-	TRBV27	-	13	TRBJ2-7	TGTGCCAGCAGATCGACTGGATTGTACGAGCAGTACTTC	CASRSTGLYEQYF
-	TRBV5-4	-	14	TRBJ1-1	TGTGCCAGCAGCCCCGGGACACCGAACACTGAAGCTTTCTTT	CASSPGTPNTEAFF
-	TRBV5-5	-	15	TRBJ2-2	TGTGCCAGCAGCTTCGGCGCCGAAGGGGCCGGGGAGCTATTTTTT	CASSFGAEGAGELFF
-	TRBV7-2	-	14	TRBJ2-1	TGTGCCAGCAGCTTATATCAGCAGTACAATGAGCAGTTCTTC	CASSLYQQYNEQFF
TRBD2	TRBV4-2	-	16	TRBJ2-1	TGTGCCAGCAGCCAGGCCCCGGGACTAGCGGGAGGGCAGGAGTTCTTC	CASSQAPGLAGGQEFF
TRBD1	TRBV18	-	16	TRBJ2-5	TGTGCCAGCTCACCACTCGCTCGGACAGGGAGGCAGACCCAGTACTTC	CASSPLARTGRQTQYF
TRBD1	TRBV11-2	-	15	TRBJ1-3	TGTGCCAGCAGCCCGACAGGGGACTCTGGAAACACCATATATTTT	CASSPTGDSGNTIYF
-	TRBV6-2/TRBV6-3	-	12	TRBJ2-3	TGTGCCAGCAGCCAACAAGGGGATACGCAGTATTTT	CASSQQGDTQYF
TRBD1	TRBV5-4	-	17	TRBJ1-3	TGTGCCAGCAGCCCCCCTGCCGGGACAGTCTCTGGAAACACCATATATTTT	CASSPPAGTVSGNTIYF
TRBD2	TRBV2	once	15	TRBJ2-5	TGTGCCAGCAGAGAGACTAGCGGAGCTCAAGAGACCCAGTACTTC	CASRETSGAQETQYF
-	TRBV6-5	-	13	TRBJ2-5	TGTGCCAGCAGGGTCGGACCTCAAGAGACCCAGTACTTC	CASRVGPQETQYF
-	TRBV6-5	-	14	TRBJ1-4	TGTGCCAGCAGTTCCGGGACCATGGGGGAAAAACTGTTTTTT	CASSSGTMGEKLFF
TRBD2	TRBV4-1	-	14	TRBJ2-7	TGCGCCAGCAGCCAAGATCGGGGGGGTTACGAGCAGTACTTC	CASSQDRGGYEQYF
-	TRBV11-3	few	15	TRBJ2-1	TGTGCCAGCAGCTTAGAACAGGGGGGGCACAATGAGCAGTTCTTC	CASSLEQGGHNEQFF
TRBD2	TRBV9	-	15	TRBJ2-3	TGTGCCAGCAGCGGCGGGACTAGCCACACAGATACGCAGTATTTT	CASSGGTSHTDTQYF
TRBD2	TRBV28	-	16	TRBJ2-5	TGTGCCAGCAGTCTAGGACTAGCGGCGTACCAAGAGACCCAGTACTTC	CASSLGLAAYQETQYF
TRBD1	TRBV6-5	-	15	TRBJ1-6	TGTGCCAGCAGTTACGGGGACAGCTATAATTCACCCCTCCACTTT	CASSYGDSYNSPLHF
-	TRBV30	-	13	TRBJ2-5	TGTGCCTGGAGTGACAATAGGGAAGAGACCCAGTACTTC	CAWSDNREETQYF
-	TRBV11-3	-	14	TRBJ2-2	TGTGCCAGCAGCTTAGACGGATATTCCGGGGAGCTGTTTTTT	CASSLDGYSGELFF
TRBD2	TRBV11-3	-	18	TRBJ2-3	TGTGCCAGCAGCCCCGGTGCCCTAGCGGGAGCAGGGGCAGATACGCAGTATTTT	CASSPGALAGAGADTQYF
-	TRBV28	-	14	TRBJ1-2	TGTGCCAGCAGCCGGTACAGGACCAGCTATGGCTACACCTTC	CASSRYRTSYGYTF
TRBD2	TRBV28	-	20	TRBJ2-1	TGTGCCAGCGTGGACAGGGATCTCGCTAGCGGGAGATATTCCTACAATGAGCAGTTCTTC	CASVDRDLASGRYSYNEQFF